The T cell receptor (beta chain) under discussion was sequenced for a study of cytomegalovirus exposure and HLA in healthy donors. Researchers ran the PCR with 60 Vbeta and 13 Jbeta primers. Sequencing was performed with immunoSEQ multiplex PCR; in TCRdb, only in-frame clones are kept and a portion is missing. The data contain 150,000 to 200,000 clones, about 80% of them singletons. Germline values: CDR1 GTSNPN, CDR2 SVGIG (reference sequence). The V end lost 5 bases, the J end lost 0 bases, and 13 bases lay between the germline ends. The CDR3 covers 14 residues. This clone occurred once. This rearrangement joins TRBV30 to TRBJ1-1; D might be TRBD1 (5 bases). The receptor's source is a woman in her 40s in good health and CMV-seronegative. Sequences were obtained from PBMCs. The CDR3 sequence is CAWVLGQVNTEAFF. The CDR3, as DNA: TGTGCCTGGGTGCTAGGACAAGTGAACACTGAAGCTTTCTTT.